These T cell receptor beta chains were read from a single sample in a study of identical twins. Via MiXCR, TCRdb re-called the 5' RACE reads, giving one row per CDR3 protein. The profile shows hundreds of thousands of distinct CDR3 sequences, 21% of them singletons. Separately, the same data were catalogued under a study of T cells expressing NK-cell markers.

Sequencing was carried out using PBMCs. These receptor sequences come from a woman under 30 in good health. Both conserved end residues are part of each CDR3. A D gene is named only where the DNA matches it firmly.

d_call v_call cdr3_aa
. TRBV7-8 CASSPPSDEQYF
. TRBV7-3 CASSLGLPGHGELFF
. TRBV29-1 CSVKEQAGQPQHF
. TRBV30 CAWAGATEAFF
. TRBV20-1 CSAFHTTNEKLFF
. TRBV7-2 CASSLRQDIFQYF
. TRBV5-1 CASSSTRRRDEKLFF
TRBD2 TRBV20-1 CSASTSGRSFRSQETQYF
TRBD2 TRBV7-9 CASSLRREERDEQFF
. TRBV6-1 CASSEAGTRNEQFF
. TRBV27 CASGYKYTDTQYF
TRBD1 TRBV29-1 CSVATSIPGQGSLDTQYF
. TRBV29-1 CSVNMGPNEKLFF
. TRBV5-6 CASRLSGGDEQYF
TRBD2 TRBV20-1 CSASTAGTYEQYF
. TRBV18 CASSQGWESTDTQYF
. TRBV5-6 CASSLEWDYEQYF
. TRBV28 CASSPRLQRIGTEAFF
. TRBV10-3 CAISEGHNTGELFF
. TRBV20-1 CSARGLGGSTEAFF
. TRBV5-1 CASSPVVRGSADTQYF
. TRBV20-1 CSAPGWVGQYF
. TRBV16 CASSHPFSPLHF
TRBD1 TRBV20-1 CSAQRTGPGNTIYF
. TRBV7-2 CASGEERAAYTQYF
. TRBV20-1 CSARPWTEDNEQFF
. TRBV5-1 CASSFQGDSSPLHF
. TRBV20-1 CSAPGGTRTDTQYF
TRBD1 TRBV5-1 CASMGQGRNEQYF
. TRBV10-3 CAISESMVTNEKLFF
TRBD2 TRBV20-1 CSAQRDYYNEQFF
. TRBV7-9 CASSLGTKHLGTQYF